A few counts support the clone carrying this T cell receptor (beta chain). The study ran its PCR with 60 Vbeta and 13 Jbeta primers. Clones were read by immunoSEQ multiplex PCR, and TCRdb kept only the in-frame ones, dropping some. The data hold under 130,000 clones, with 70% to 80% observed a single time. The germline V gene encodes CDR1 MDHEN and CDR2 SYDVKM. The CDR3 runs 14 residues. V lost 5 bases to trimming and J lost 4 bases; unmatched junction nucleotides: 5. This sample was taken from a study of cytomegalovirus exposure and HLA in healthy donors. Specimen: PBMCs. J is TRBJ2-1 and V is TRBV28; the match to TRBD2 covers 7 bases. This receptor was taken from a man between 25 and 39 years old in good health and CMV-seronegative. CDR3 sequence: CASSGRERYNEQFF. Written as DNA, the CDR3 is TGTGCCAGCAGTGGGCGGGAGAGGTACAATGAGCAGTTCTTC.